There are a few counts of the clone carrying this TCR beta chain. As yet, its antigen is unknown. This sample stems from a study of cytomegalovirus exposure and HLA in healthy donors. Findings of the study overall: Sequencing likely generated an artifact that appeared as a cluster of highly shared sequence variants. Earlier results showed most TCR beta V segments being productive about 87% or about 30% of the time.

The PCR employed 60 Vbeta primers together with 13 Jbeta primers. Measured with immunoSEQ multiplex PCR; TCRdb has only the in-frame clones, and not every one. This sample has under 300,000 clones; 80% to 85% occur once, and the top ten carry about 7.3%. Per the germline V gene, CDR1 is SGHAT and CDR2 is FQNNGV. V lost 0 bases and J lost 4, with 16 bases in between. The CDR3 runs 16 residues. This clonotype was sampled from a woman aged 55-69 years in good health and CMV-seropositive. The rearrangement links TRBV11-2 to TRBJ2-7, with a weak D call TRBD1 (5 bases). Specimen: PBMCs. CDR3 sequence reads: CASSLDGRVGYYEQYF. The CDR3 nucleotides are TGTGCCAGCAGCTTAGATGGCAGGGTCGGATATTACGAGCAGTACTTC.